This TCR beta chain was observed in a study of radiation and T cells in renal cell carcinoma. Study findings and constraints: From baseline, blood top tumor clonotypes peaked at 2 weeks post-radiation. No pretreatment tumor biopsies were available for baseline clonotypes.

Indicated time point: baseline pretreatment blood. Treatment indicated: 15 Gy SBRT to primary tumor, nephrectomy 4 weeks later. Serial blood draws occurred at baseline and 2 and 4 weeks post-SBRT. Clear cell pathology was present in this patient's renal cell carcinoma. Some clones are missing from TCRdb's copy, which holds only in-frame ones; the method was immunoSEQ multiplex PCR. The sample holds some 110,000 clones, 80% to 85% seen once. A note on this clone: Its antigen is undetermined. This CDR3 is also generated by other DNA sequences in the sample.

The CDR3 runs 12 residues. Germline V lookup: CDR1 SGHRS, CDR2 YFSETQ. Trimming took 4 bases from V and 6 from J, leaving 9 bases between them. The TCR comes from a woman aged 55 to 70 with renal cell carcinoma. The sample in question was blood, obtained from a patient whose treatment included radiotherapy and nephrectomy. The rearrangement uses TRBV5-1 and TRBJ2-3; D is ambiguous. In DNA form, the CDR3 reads TGCGCCAGCAGCCTGTCCGCGGATACGCAGTATTTT. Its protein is CASSLSADTQYF.